The rows below give T cell receptor beta chains drawn from one sample of a study of blood T cells in healthy people across ages. TCRdb reprocessed the 5' RACE reads with MiXCR, giving one entry per CDR3 protein. The table shows 1.5 million to 2 million distinct CDR3 sequences, with over 25% occurring only once. The sample taken for sequencing was blood. These TCRs come from a woman between 25 and 40 years old in good health. The CDR3 runs from the conserved cysteine through the conserved F or W. D genes are given only for firm matches. Clone size is stated in some rows and not others, as once, few, many or a class when expanded.

>few|-|15|TRBV5-1|TRBJ2-7
TGCGCCAGCAGCCTTTCGATTGGGGTCTCCTACGAGCAGTACTTC
CASSLSIGVSYEQYF
>few|TRBD2|15|TRBV20-1|TRBJ2-1
TGCAGTGCCATAACTAGCGGGGGGCCCTACAATGAGCAGTTCTTC
CSAITSGGPYNEQFF
>-|-|16|TRBV7-2|TRBJ2-5
TGTGCCAGCAGTTCATTACGGGGGCCTTCAGGGGAGACCCAGTACTTC
CASSSLRGPSGETQYF
>-|-|14|TRBV6-5|TRBJ1-1
TGTGCCAGCAGCACAGGTAGGGAGGGCACTGAAGCTTTCTTT
CASSTGREGTEAFF
>-|TRBD1|16|TRBV11-2|TRBJ2-3
TGTGCCAGCAGCTTAGAAGACAGGGTACCCACAGATACGCAGTATTTT
CASSLEDRVPTDTQYF
>-|TRBD2|16|TRBV6-5|TRBJ2-1
TGTACCAGCAGGTGGACTAGCGGGAGCACCTACAATGAGCAGTTCTTC
CTSRWTSGSTYNEQFF
>many|TRBD1|15|TRBV7-8|TRBJ2-1
TGTGCCAGCAGCTTAACAGGGGTCGTGGACAATGAGCAGTTCTTC
CASSLTGVVDNEQFF
>-|-|16|TRBV6-2/TRBV6-3|TRBJ2-6
TGTGCCAGCAGACCACCTTTGCGCGCCGGGGCCAACGTCCTGACTTTC
CASRPPLRAGANVLTF
>-|-|17|TRBV12-3/TRBV12-4|TRBJ1-1
TGTGCCAGCAGTCCAAATAAGGGGGGCTCCCGTGACGCTGAAGCTTTCTTT
CASSPNKGGSRDAEAFF
>many|-|13|TRBV18|TRBJ2-1
TGTGCCAGCAGTCCTGCGACCGGGAATGAGCAGTTCTTC
CASSPATGNEQFF
>-|-|14|TRBV7-8|TRBJ1-5
TGTGCCAGCAGCTTATCGGGTCTCTTCGGACCCCAGCATTTT
CASSLSGLFGPQHF
>-|-|12|TRBV10-3|TRBJ2-7
TGTGCCATCCAAACCTCCAGCGGCGAGCAGTACTTC
CAIQTSSGEQYF
>-|TRBD2|20|TRBV10-3|TRBJ2-3
TGTGCCATCAGTGGGGCGGGACTAGCGACGATTGAAACTAGCACAGATACGCAGTATTTT
CAISGAGLATIETSTDTQYF
>-|TRBD1|15|TRBV20-1|TRBJ1-3
TGCAGTGCTCGACAGGGGCTCAGCTCTGGAAACACCATATATTTT
CSARQGLSSGNTIYF
>many|-|14|TRBV7-6|TRBJ2-7
TGTGCCAGCAGCCCAGGACCGGGCTCCTACGAGCAGTACTTC
CASSPGPGSYEQYF
>-|TRBD2|17|TRBV4-1|TRBJ2-3
TGCGCCAGCAGTGGAGGGGGGACTAGCGGGAGCACAGATACGCAGTATTTT
CASSGGGTSGSTDTQYF
>few|-|11|TRBV4-3|TRBJ1-2
TGCGCCAGCAGAGGGGTCGATGGCTACACCTTC
CASRGVDGYTF
>few|-|12|TRBV7-9|TRBJ2-3
TGTGCCAGCAGCGACCACGGGGAGACGCAGTATTTT
CASSDHGETQYF
>few|-|14|TRBV28|TRBJ1-5
TGTGCCAGCAGTTTAGGGGCATCTTATCAGCCCCAGCATTTT
CASSLGASYQPQHF
>many|-|14|TRBV6-4|TRBJ2-1
TGTGCCAGCAGTCCTGCAGGTATATACAATGAGCAGTTCTTC
CASSPAGIYNEQFF
>-|TRBD1|14|TRBV20-1|TRBJ2-3
TGCAGTGCTTTAGGACAGGGGACATCGGATACGCAGTATTTT
CSALGQGTSDTQYF
>-|-|12|TRBV5-1|TRBJ1-2
TGCGCCAGCAGCTTGGAGGGGCAGGGCTACACCTTC
CASSLEGQGYTF
>few|-|15|TRBV3-1|TRBJ2-6
TGTGCCAGCAGTGATACAGGGAACGGGGCCAACGTCCTGACTTTC
CASSDTGNGANVLTF
>many|-|15|TRBV5-6|TRBJ1-2
TGTGCCAGCAGCGGGGGACCGACGATTAGATATGGCTACACCTTC
CASSGGPTIRYGYTF
>few|-|14|TRBV4-1|TRBJ1-6
TGCGCCAGCAGCCAATACAGGGAGAATTCACCCCTCCACTTT
CASSQYRENSPLHF
>-|-|15|TRBV6-1|TRBJ2-1
TGTGCCAGCAGTGAAGCGCAGTGGGGAAGGAATGAGCAGTTCTTC
CASSEAQWGRNEQFF
>few|TRBD2|18|TRBV20-1|TRBJ2-1
TGCAGTGCACCGCGGACTAGCGGGGGGACGGCGGGGTACAATGAGCAGTTCTTC
CSAPRTSGGTAGYNEQFF
>-|TRBD2|17|TRBV15|TRBJ2-3
TGTGCCACCAGCAGAGACACGGGGGGACGGGATGCAGATACGCAGTATTTT
CATSRDTGGRDADTQYF
>many|-|13|TRBV4-2|TRBJ2-1
TGTGCCAGCAGCCAAGAGTCAAGGGGCGAGCAGTTCTTC
CASSQESRGEQFF
>many|-|13|TRBV18|TRBJ2-7
TGTGCCAGCAGTCCCCCAGGATCCTACGAGCAGTACTTC
CASSPPGSYEQYF
>few|-|14|TRBV7-2|TRBJ2-7
TGTGCCAGCAGCTTATTACAGGCAGACTACGAGCAGTACTTC
CASSLLQADYEQYF
>-|TRBD1|15|TRBV29-1|TRBJ2-7
TGCAGCGTTGAAGCACATGAGACAGGGGCCTCCGAGCAGTACTTC
CSVEAHETGASEQYF
>-|-|13|TRBV5-1|TRBJ1-1
TGCGCCAGCAGCCAAGCCGAAAGCGGGAAAGCTTTCTTT
CASSQAESGKAFF
>-|-|14|TRBV27|TRBJ1-6
TGTGCCAGCAGGAGGACCACAGGGAATTCACCCCTCCACTTT
CASRRTTGNSPLHF
>-|TRBD2|18|TRBV6-1|TRBJ2-3
TGTGCCAGCATCTTTGGGGCGGATCGGGCGGGGGTCGCAGATACGCAGTATTTT
CASIFGADRAGVADTQYF
>few|TRBD2|17|TRBV9|TRBJ2-3
TGTGCCAGCAGCCCCCGGACTAGCGGGGATCTCACAGATACGCAGTATTTT
CASSPRTSGDLTDTQYF
>few|-|13|TRBV7-9|TRBJ1-1
TGTGCCAGCAGTACCGTACTGAACACTGAAGCTTTCTTT
CASSTVLNTEAFF
>-|-|14|TRBV3-1|TRBJ2-4
TGTGCCAGCAGCCAAGACGGCGCGACAAACATTCAGTACTTC
CASSQDGATNIQYF
>-|-|16|TRBV7-2|TRBJ1-2
TGTGCCAGCAGACGAGAGGGTGGGGGGCGAGGCTATGGCTACACCTTC
CASRREGGGRGYGYTF
>few|-|15|TRBV15|TRBJ1-1
TGTGCCACCAGCAGAGATGGCAGGGTGGCCACTGAAGCTTTCTTT
CATSRDGRVATEAFF
>few|-|14|TRBV20-1|TRBJ2-7
TGCAGTGCTAGGATACAGGGAAGGGATGAGAAGCAGTACTTC
CSARIQGRDEKQYF
>-|-|16|TRBV5-1|TRBJ1-1
TGCGCCAGCAGCTTTCAGGGGACCCTACTGAACACTGAAGCTTTCTTT
CASSFQGTLLNTEAFF
>few|-|14|TRBV2|TRBJ1-5
TGTGCCAGCAGCGAACAGGCTTACAATCAGCCCCAGCATTTT
CASSEQAYNQPQHF
>-|TRBD1|15|TRBV2|TRBJ1-4
TGTGCCAGCAGCAGGACAGGGGGAGCTAATGAAAAACTGTTTTTT
CASSRTGGANEKLFF
>-|-|14|TRBV6-5|TRBJ2-1
TGTGCCAGCAGAATAACGGACATTGGTAATGAGCAGTTCTTC
CASRITDIGNEQFF
>few|TRBD2|13|TRBV12-3/TRBV12-4|TRBJ2-1
TGTGCCAGCAGTGGGACTAGCGGGAGTTCCCAGTTCTTC
CASSGTSGSSQFF
>-|-|15|TRBV7-9|TRBJ2-7
TGTGCCAGCAGCCACCAGACAGTCTCGATTGGCGAGCAGTACTTC
CASSHQTVSIGEQYF
>-|-|15|TRBV12-3/TRBV12-4|TRBJ2-7
TGTGCCAGCAGTCCGCCCTGGACGGGCGGCGGCGAGCAGTACTTC
CASSPPWTGGGEQYF
>few|TRBD2|15|TRBV7-3|TRBJ2-1
TGTGCCAGCAAAAGGGGGGTAGCGGGGGACAATGAGCAGTTCTTC
CASKRGVAGDNEQFF
>-|-|15|TRBV12-3/TRBV12-4|TRBJ1-2
TGTGCCAGCGGGGACATCGGGGGGCAAATCTATGGCTACACCTTC
CASGDIGGQIYGYTF
>many|TRBD2|14|TRBV29-1|TRBJ2-1
TGCAGCGGTCTGGCGGGGGGGACCTACAATGAGCAGTTCTTC
CSGLAGGTYNEQFF
>many|-|12|TRBV6-5|TRBJ2-5
TGTGCCAGCAGACAGACAGGTGGGACCCAGTACTTC
CASRQTGGTQYF
>-|-|15|TRBV5-1|TRBJ2-7
TGCGCCAGCAGCCAGGGACCAAAGAGCTCCTACGAGCAGTACTTC
CASSQGPKSSYEQYF
>-|TRBD2|17|TRBV5-6|TRBJ2-3
TGTGCCAGCAGAACTGGGACTAGCGGGACGAGGACAGATGCGCAGTATTTT
CASRTGTSGTRTDAQYF
>-|TRBD2|19|TRBV5-1|TRBJ2-1
TGCGCCAGCAGCTTACCGGGACTAGCGGCTACGAGCTCCTACAATGAGCAGTTCTTC
CASSLPGLAATSSYNEQFF
>-|TRBD2|17|TRBV3-1|TRBJ2-1
TGTGCCAGCAGCTACGCTAGCGGGGGGGCCCTTTTGAATGAGCAGTTCTTC
CASSYASGGALLNEQFF
>many|-|13|TRBV10-3|TRBJ2-1
TGTGCCATCAGTGAGTCGAACGGGGGTGAGCAGTTCTTC
CAISESNGGEQFF
>few|TRBD1|14|TRBV20-1|TRBJ1-5
TGCAGTGCTCTAGCAGGGGGTGGCAATCAGCCCCAGCATTTT
CSALAGGGNQPQHF
>once|TRBD2|13|TRBV29-1|TRBJ2-1
TGCAGCGTGCGGGGGAAAGGCTACAATGAGCAGTTCTTC
CSVRGKGYNEQFF